This T cell receptor beta chain was captured by sequencing in a study of blood T cell repertoires in COVID-19. Study at large: The samples span acute and convalescent COVID-19 from the United States, Italy and Spain. PBMCs, B-cell-depleted T cells, or T cells were the source of the cDNA or gDNA that made up the material.

V gave up 4 bases and J gave up 0 bases; unmatched junction bases: 2. The CDR3 length is 15 residues. Germline assignment: CDR1 LGHNA and CDR2 YSLEER. Original data processing: Using reference gene primer amplification, nucleated cell counts were estimated. Clones were sequenced by immunoSEQ multiplex PCR, and TCRdb holds only the in-frame ones, with some missing. V and J calls and clone size are as listed in that table; D and trimming were resolved from the DNA. Seen here are more than 200,000 clones, roughly nine tenths observed once, and the top ten hold around 0.7%. This sequence originates from a man in his forties with acute or convalescent COVID-19. The V and J genes are TRBV4-3 and TRBJ2-3; TRBD1 matches at 9 bases. Sequencing was done on a sample of peripheral blood. In nucleotides, the CDR3 is TGCGCCAGCAGCCTGGGACAGGGCAGCACAGATACGCAGTATTTT. This encodes CASSLGQGSTDTQYF.